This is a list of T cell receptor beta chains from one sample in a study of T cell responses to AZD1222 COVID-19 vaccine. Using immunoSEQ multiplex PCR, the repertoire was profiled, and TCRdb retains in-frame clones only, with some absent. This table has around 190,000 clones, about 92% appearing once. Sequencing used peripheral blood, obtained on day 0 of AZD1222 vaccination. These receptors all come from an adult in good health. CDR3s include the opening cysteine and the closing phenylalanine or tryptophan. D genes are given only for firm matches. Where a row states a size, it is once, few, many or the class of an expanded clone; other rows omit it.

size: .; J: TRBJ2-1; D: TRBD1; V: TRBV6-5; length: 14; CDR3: CASSTRQGGTEQFF; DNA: TGTGCCAGCAGTACCCGACAGGGGGGCACTGAGCAGTTCTTC
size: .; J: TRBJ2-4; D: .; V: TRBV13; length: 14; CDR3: CASSLWTDKNIQYF; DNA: TGTGCCAGCAGCTTATGGACAGACAAAAACATTCAGTACTTC
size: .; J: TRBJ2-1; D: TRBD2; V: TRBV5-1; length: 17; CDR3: CASSLARGLAGGNEQFF; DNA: TGCGCCAGCAGCTTGGCCCGAGGGCTAGCGGGGGGAAATGAGCAGTTCTTC
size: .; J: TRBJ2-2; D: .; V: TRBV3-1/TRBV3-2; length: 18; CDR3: CASSQPRSGRRGTGELFF; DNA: TGTGCCAGCAGCCAACCGAGATCGGGGCGCCGGGGCACCGGGGAGCTGTTTTTT
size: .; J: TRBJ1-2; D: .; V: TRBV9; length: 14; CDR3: CASSARDSNYGYTF; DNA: TGTGCCAGCAGCGCCCGGGACTCTAACTATGGCTACACCTTC
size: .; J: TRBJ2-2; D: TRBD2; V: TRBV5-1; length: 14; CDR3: CASRKSGGPGELFF; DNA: TGCGCCAGCAGAAAGAGCGGGGGCCCCGGGGAGCTGTTTTTT
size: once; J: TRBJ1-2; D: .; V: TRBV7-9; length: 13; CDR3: CASSVPTGNGYTF; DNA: TGTGCCAGCAGCGTCCCTACAGGGAACGGCTACACCTTC
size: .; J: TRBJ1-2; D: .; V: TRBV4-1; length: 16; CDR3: CASSQAQLGRMLGYTF; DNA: TGCGCCAGCAGCCAAGCTCAACTGGGGAGGATGTTGGGCTACACCTTC
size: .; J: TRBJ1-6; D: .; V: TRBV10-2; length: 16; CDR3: CASRPEHVSYNSPLHF; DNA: TGCGCCAGCAGGCCCGAACATGTCTCCTATAATTCACCCCTCCACTTT
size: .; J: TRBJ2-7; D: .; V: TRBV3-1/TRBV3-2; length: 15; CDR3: CASSQSHDRTYEQYF; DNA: TGTGCCAGCAGCCAGAGTCACGATCGAACCTACGAGCAGTACTTC
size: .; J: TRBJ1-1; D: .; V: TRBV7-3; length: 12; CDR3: CASSYQGGEAFF; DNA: TGTGCCAGCAGCTATCAGGGTGGTGAAGCTTTCTTT
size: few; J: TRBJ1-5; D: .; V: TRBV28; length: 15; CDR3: CASIIRAGFNQPQHF; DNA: TGTGCCAGCATTATAAGGGCAGGGTTTAATCAGCCCCAGCATTTT
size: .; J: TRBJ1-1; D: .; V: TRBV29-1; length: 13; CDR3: CSGRGQTNTEAFF; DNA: TGCAGTGGGCGGGGGCAGACAAACACTGAAGCTTTCTTT
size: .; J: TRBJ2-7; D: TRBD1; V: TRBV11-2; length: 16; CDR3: CASRSPARTGSYEQYF; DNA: TGTGCCAGCAGATCCCCCGCCCGGACAGGGTCCTACGAGCAGTACTTC
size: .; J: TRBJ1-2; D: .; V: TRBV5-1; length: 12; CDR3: CASSPTSLGYTF; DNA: TGCGCCAGCAGCCCAACGAGCCTTGGCTACACCTTC
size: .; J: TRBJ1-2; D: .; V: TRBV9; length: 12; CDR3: CASSHREGGYTF; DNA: TGTGCCAGCAGCCATAGGGAGGGTGGCTACACCTTC
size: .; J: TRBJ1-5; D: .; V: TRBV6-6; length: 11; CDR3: CASSMGGPQHF; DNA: TGTGCCAGCAGTATGGGAGGGCCCCAGCATTTT
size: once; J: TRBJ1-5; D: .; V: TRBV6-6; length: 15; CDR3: CASSYSGGVNQPQHF; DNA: TGTGCCAGCAGTTACTCAGGTGGGGTCAATCAGCCCCAGCATTTT
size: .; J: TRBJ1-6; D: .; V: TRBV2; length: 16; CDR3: CASSPTMGNWGSPLHF; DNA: TGTGCCAGCAGCCCCACCATGGGTAACTGGGGTTCACCCCTCCACTTT
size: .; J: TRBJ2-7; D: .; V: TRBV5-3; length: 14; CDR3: CAEGQSKGGYEQYF; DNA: TGTGCCGAGGGGCAATCCAAAGGCGGCTACGAGCAGTACTTC
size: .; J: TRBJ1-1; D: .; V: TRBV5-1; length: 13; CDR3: CASSLAGNTEAFF; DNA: TGCGCCAGCAGCTTGGCGGGGAACACTGAAGCTTTCTTT
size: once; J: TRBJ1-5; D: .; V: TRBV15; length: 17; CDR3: CATSRIETAWGNQPQHF; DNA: TGTGCCACCAGCAGAATAGAGACAGCCTGGGGCAATCAGCCCCAGCATTTT
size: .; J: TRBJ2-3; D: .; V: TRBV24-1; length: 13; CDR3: CATSDSLGDTQYF; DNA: TGTGCCACCAGTGACTCTCTGGGAGATACGCAGTATTTT
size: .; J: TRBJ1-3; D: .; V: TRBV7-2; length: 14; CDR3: CASRPYVNGNTIYF; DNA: TGTGCCAGTCGCCCGTACGTCAATGGAAACACCATATATTTT
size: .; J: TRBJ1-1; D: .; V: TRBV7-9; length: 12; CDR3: CASSLFNTEAFF; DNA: TGTGCCAGCAGCTTATTTAACACTGAAGCTTTCTTT
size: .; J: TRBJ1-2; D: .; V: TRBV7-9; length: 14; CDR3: CASSLLWRSYGYTF; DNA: TGTGCCAGCAGCTTATTGTGGCGGAGCTATGGCTACACCTTC
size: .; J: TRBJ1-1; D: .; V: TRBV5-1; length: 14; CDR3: CARGEGGASTEAFF; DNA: TGCGCCCGCGGGGAGGGGGGGGCGAGTACTGAAGCTTTCTTT
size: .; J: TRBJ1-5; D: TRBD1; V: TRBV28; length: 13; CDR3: CASRSTGDQPQHF; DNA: TGTGCCAGCAGGTCGACAGGGGATCAGCCCCAGCATTTT
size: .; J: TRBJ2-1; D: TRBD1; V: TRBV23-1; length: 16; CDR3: CASSQKFGTGGIEQFF; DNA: TGCGCCAGCAGTCAAAAGTTCGGGACAGGGGGGATTGAGCAGTTCTTC
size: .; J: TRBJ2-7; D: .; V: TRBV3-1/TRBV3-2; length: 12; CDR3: CASSQASGEQYF; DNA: TGTGCCAGCAGCCAAGCCTCCGGCGAGCAGTACTTC
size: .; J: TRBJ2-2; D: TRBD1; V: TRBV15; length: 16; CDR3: CATRKTGTGVTGELFF; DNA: TGTGCCACCCGTAAAACCGGGACAGGGGTCACCGGGGAGCTGTTTTTT
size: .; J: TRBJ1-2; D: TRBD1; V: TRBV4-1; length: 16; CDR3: CASSQAMDRAHYGYTF; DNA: TGCGCCAGCAGCCAAGCGATGGACAGGGCACACTATGGCTACACCTTC
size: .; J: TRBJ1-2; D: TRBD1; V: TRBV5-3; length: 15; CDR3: CARSLIGGAGYGYTF; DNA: TGTGCCAGAAGCTTGATAGGGGGCGCAGGCTATGGCTACACCTTC
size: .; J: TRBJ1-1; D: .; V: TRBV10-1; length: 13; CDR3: CASRTGTMKVAFF; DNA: TGCGCCAGCAGAACCGGGACTATGAAGGTGGCTTTCTTT
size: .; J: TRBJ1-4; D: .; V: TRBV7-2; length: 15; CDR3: CASSSGSGLGEKLFF; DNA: TGTGCCAGCAGCTCGGGGTCGGGTTTGGGTGAAAAACTGTTTTTT
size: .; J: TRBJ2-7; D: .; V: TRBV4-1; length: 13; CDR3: CASSQDYTYEQYF; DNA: TGCGCCAGCAGCCAAGATTACACCTACGAGCAGTACTTC
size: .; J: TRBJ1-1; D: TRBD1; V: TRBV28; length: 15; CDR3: CASQTGSTLNTEAFF; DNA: TGTGCCAGCCAGACAGGGAGTACGCTGAACACTGAAGCTTTCTTT
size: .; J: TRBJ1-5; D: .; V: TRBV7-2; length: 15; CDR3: CASSLIRQALIPQHF; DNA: TGTGCCAGCAGCTTAATAAGGCAGGCCCTTATTCCCCAGCATTTT
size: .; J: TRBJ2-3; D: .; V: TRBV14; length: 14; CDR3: CASSLTPGVDTQYF; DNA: TGTGCCAGCAGTCTCACCCCCGGGGTGGATACGCAGTATTTT
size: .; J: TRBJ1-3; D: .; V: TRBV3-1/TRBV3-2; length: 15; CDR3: CASSSDSSSGNTIYF; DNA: TGTGCCAGCAGCTCGGACAGTAGCTCTGGAAACACCATATATTTT
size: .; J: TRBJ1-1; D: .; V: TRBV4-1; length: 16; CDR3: CASSQEDLRETTEAFF; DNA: TGCGCCAGCAGCCAAGAGGACCTCCGAGAGACAACTGAAGCTTTCTTT
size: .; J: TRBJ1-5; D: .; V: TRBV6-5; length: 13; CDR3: CASSLNSNQPQHF; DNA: TGTGCCAGCAGCCTCAATAGCAATCAGCCCCAGCATTTT
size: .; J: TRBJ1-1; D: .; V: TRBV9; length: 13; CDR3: CASSVMGNTEAFF; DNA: TGTGCCAGCAGCGTAATGGGGAACACTGAAGCTTTCTTT
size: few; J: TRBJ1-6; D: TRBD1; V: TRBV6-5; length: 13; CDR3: CASSSDRGPPLHF; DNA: TGTGCCAGCAGCTCCGACAGGGGACCACCCCTCCACTTT
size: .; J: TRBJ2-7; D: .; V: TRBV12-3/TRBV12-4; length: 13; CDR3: CASSQTDASEQYF; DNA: TGTGCCAGCAGTCAGACAGACGCCTCCGAGCAGTACTTC
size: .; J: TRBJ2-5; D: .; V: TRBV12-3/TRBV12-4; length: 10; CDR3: CASSTETQYF; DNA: TGTGCCAGCAGCACAGAGACCCAGTACTTC
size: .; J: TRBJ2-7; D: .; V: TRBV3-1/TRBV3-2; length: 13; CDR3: CASSQRQRYEQYF; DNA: TGTGCCAGCAGCCAAAGACAGCGGTACGAGCAGTACTTC
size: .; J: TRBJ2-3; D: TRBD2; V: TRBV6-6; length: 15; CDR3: CASSSPAGGSDTQYF; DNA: TGTGCCAGCAGTTCCCCAGCGGGGGGGAGTGATACGCAGTATTTT
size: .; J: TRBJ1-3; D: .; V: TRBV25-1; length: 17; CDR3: CASSDFDRIRSGNTIYF; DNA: TGTGCCAGCAGTGATTTTGACAGGATCCGATCTGGAAACACCATATATTTT
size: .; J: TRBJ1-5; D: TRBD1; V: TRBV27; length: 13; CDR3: CASSDREAQPQHF; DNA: TGTGCCAGCTCGGACAGGGAGGCTCAGCCCCAGCATTTT
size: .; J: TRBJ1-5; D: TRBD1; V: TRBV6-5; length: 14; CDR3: CASRGGQGNQPQHF; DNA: TGTGCCAGCAGGGGGGGACAGGGGAATCAGCCCCAGCATTTT
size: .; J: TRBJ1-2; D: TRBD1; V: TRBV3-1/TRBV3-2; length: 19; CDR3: CASSPESAYRGHLSNGYTF; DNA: TGTGCCAGCAGCCCGGAATCAGCGTACAGGGGGCATCTTTCGAATGGCTACACCTTC
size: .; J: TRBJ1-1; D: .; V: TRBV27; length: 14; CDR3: CASSFSVKNTEAFF; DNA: TGTGCCAGCAGTTTTTCAGTTAAGAACACTGAAGCTTTCTTT
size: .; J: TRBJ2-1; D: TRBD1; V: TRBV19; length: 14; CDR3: CATEGQGAYNEQFF; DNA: TGTGCCACCGAGGGACAGGGGGCGTACAATGAGCAGTTCTTC
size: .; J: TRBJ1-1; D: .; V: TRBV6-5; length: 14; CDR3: CASSQPGLGTEAFF; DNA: TGTGCCAGCAGCCAACCGGGGCTCGGCACTGAAGCTTTCTTT
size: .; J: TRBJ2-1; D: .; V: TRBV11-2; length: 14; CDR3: CASRFVGSYNEQFF; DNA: TGTGCCAGCAGGTTTGTGGGCTCCTACAATGAGCAGTTCTTC
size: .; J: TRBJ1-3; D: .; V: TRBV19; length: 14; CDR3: CASSRGASGNTIYF; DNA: TGTGCCAGTAGTCGGGGGGCCTCTGGAAACACCATATATTTT
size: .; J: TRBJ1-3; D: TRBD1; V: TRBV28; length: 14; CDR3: CASSYRGEGNTIYF; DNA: TGTGCCAGCAGTTACAGGGGCGAGGGAAACACCATATATTTT
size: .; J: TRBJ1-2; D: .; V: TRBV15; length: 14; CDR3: CATSRERLGAYYTF; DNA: TGTGCCACCAGCAGAGAGCGGCTCGGGGCTTACTACACCTTC